The clone carrying this T cell receptor (beta chain) was detected only a few times. The antigen remains undetermined. This CDR3 is built from 16 residues. V dropped 5 bases and J dropped 0 bases, with 14 bases sitting between them. Germline V gene data show CDR1 as SEHNR and CDR2 as FQNEAQ (reference sequence). Sorting with CD45RO/CCR7/CD25/CD127/CD95/CD27 yielded naive, central memory, regulatory and stem-like memory CD4+ cells. The sample belongs to a study of beta chain features in type 1 diabetes. Study details: Comparable age, gender and cell yields were observed in patients relative to healthy donors.

cDNA synthesis used the whole RNA isolate, giving expressed TCRB sequences. Method: immunoSEQ multiplex PCR; TCRdb's copy keeps in-frame clones and lacks some. The table records 600,000 to 700,000 clones, 10% to 15% of them present only once. Whole-study findings and limits: Shorter TCRB CDR3s, moderately but significantly so, were found in Type 1 diabetes patients in all four CD4+ subsets. High TCR expression in some cells could lead to their over-representation in cDNA sequencing.

Sequenced: naive CD4+ T cells from blood. The origin of this receptor is a man between 18 and 29 years old with type 1 diabetes. This sequence joins TRBV7-9 and TRBJ2-4; TRBD2 is a possible D gene (6 bases). The CDR3 region is CASSRRGGIAKNIQYF. The CDR3 bases are TGTGCCAGCAGCCGGCGTGGGGGGATAGCCAAAAACATTCAGTACTTC.